A single sample gave rise to the 27 T cell receptor beta chains below, sequenced in a study of blood T cell repertoires in COVID-19. TCRdb's copy holds only in-frame clones and misses some; the assay was immunoSEQ multiplex PCR. Of around 120,000 clones in the sample, roughly 90% were seen once. Sequenced input: peripheral blood. The receptors originated from a woman aged 60-75 years with COVID-19, enrolled during active disease.

This clone turned up a few times. The gene calls are TRBV5-4 and TRBJ1-2, with a possible D match to TRBD1 (6 bases). This CDR3 has 16 amino acids. Trimming cost V 4 bases and J 4 bases, with 20 bases left between them. Germline CDR1 and CDR2: SGHNT and YYREEE (reference sequence). CDR3 sequence reads: CASSQRGRGPSYGYTF. CDR3 nucleotide sequence: TGTGCCAGCAGCCAGCGGGGCAGGGGCCCTTCCTATGGCTACACCTTC.

The chain has TRBV3-1 (or the pseudogene TRBV3-2) and TRBJ2-2; 7 bases agree with TRBD1. The V and J ends lost 4 bases and 6 bases, in that order; junction bases with no gene match: 2. Germline-derived CDR1 and CDR2 are LGHDT and YNNKEL (reference sequence). This CDR3 contains 13 residues. CDR3 in amino acids: CASSPTGAGELFF. The CDR3 DNA reads TGTGCCAGCAGCCCAACAGGGGCCGGGGAGCTGTTTTTT.

This chain joins TRBV7-2 and TRBJ1-2; possibly TRBD1 for D (5 bases). Trimming removed 0 bases from V and 1 base from J, with 9 bases in between. This CDR3 has 15 amino acids. From germline, CDR1 is SGHTA and CDR2 FQGNSA. The CDR3 region has the DNA TGTGCCAGCAGCTTAGCCCCCGGACATAACTATGGCTACACCTTC. It yields the protein CASSLAPGHNYGYTF.

There are a few counts of this clone. This chain joins TRBV28 and TRBJ1-2; tentatively, D is TRBD1 (5 bases). The V and J ends lost 7 bases and 4 bases respectively, with 7 bases between them. In germline, CDR1 is MDHEN, CDR2 SYDVKM. This CDR3 has 11 amino acids. The CDR3 bases are TGTGCCAGCACGGGGGGCTATGGCTACACCTTC. As protein: CASTGGYGYTF.

The V gene is TRBV6-2 or TRBV6-3, the J gene TRBJ2-1; no definite D call. Germline lookup yields CDR1 MNHEY and CDR2 SVGEGT. The CDR3 spans 14 residues. The ends were cut back, 2 bases at V and 9 bases at J, with 14 bases in the middle. The CDR3 loop is CASSYGGTSLEQFF. The CDR3 bases are TGTGCCAGCAGTTACGGCGGTACCTCTCTTGAGCAGTTCTTC.

The J gene is TRBJ1-2, the V gene TRBV18, with 11 positions matching TRBD1. CDR3 length equals 15 residues. CDR1 and CDR2 from the germline V gene are KGHSH and LQKENI. V trimming: 6 bases; J trimming: 7 bases; junction bases outside the gene matches: 10. As DNA, the CDR3 is TGTGCCAGCTCGACCCGGACAGGGGGCGATGGTGGCTACACCTTC. Translating gives CASSTRTGGDGGYTF.

The chain employs TRBV11-2 and TRBJ2-1, with 9 bases fitting TRBD2. The J segment lost 4 bases and the V segment lost 4 bases, leaving 2 bases of the junction unmatched. The CDR3 extends over 14 amino acids. CDR1 SGHAT and CDR2 FQNNGV come from the germline V gene. The CDR3 sequence is CASSSSGAYNEQFF. The DNA for the CDR3 is TGTGCCAGCAGCTCTAGCGGGGCGTACAATGAGCAGTTCTTC.

The chain combines TRBV3-1 (or the pseudogene TRBV3-2) with TRBJ1-3, with 7 bases aligning to TRBD1. This CDR3 comprises 16 residues. V was clipped by 2 bases and J by 2 bases; unmatched bases: 6. CDR1 and CDR2 (germline): LGHDT, YNNKEL (reference sequence). CDR3 residues: CASSQPTGAAGNTIYF. DNA of the CDR3: TGTGCCAGCAGCCAACCCACAGGGGCCGCTGGAAACACCATATATTTT.

DNA for the CDR3: TGCAGTGCTAGTAGGGGGGGACTGAACACTGAAGCTTTCTTT. Its protein product is CSASRGGLNTEAFF. The chain couples TRBV20-1 to TRBJ1-1; a weak D match, TRBD1 (6 bases). Germline V gives CDR1 DFQATT, CDR2 SNEGSKA (reference sequence). V lost 3 bases to trimming and J lost 0 bases, with 11 bases between them. The CDR3 has 14 residues.

The V gene is TRBV5-3, the J gene TRBJ1-5, with TRBD1 matching over 8 bases. TRBV5-3 is filed as an ORF, its function uncertain. The CDR3 length is 18 residues. V trimming: 5 bases; J trimming: 0 bases; junction bases outside the gene matches: 13. CDR3 residues: CARRGGTGDRYSNQPQHF. The CDR3 DNA is TGTGCCAGAAGGGGTGGGACAGGTGATAGGTATAGCAATCAGCCCCAGCATTTT.

The chain recombines TRBV6-2 or TRBV6-3 with TRBJ1-2; 9 positions agree with TRBD1. CDR3 length: 17 amino acids. Germline-derived CDR1 and CDR2 are MNHEY and SVGEGT. V trimming: 2 bases; J trimming: 2 bases; junction bases outside the gene matches: 9. CDR3 bases: TGTGCCAGCAGTTACCCTGCCGGTGGGACAGGGAACTATGGCTACACCTTC. Translated, it gives CASSYPAGGTGNYGYTF.

The chain combines TRBV6-1 with TRBJ1-6; maybe TRBD1 (6 bases). Looked up from germline, CDR1 is MNHNS and CDR2 is SASEGT. V lost 1 base and J 7 bases, leaving 14 bases between the germline ends. The length of the CDR3 is 16 residues. The CDR3 protein is CASSEVGGRGNSPLHF. The CDR3 bases are TGTGCCAGCAGTGAAGTCGGAGGGAGGGGGAATTCACCCCTCCACTTT.

The chain carries TRBV5-1 and TRBJ2-2, with 9 nucleotides matching TRBD2. The V and J ends lost 4 bases and 1 base, in that order; junction bases with no gene match: 5. The CDR3 is 16 amino acids. The germline V gene encodes CDR1 SGHRS and CDR2 YFSETQ. CDR3 sequence: CASSLRLAENTGELFF. CDR3 nucleotides: TGCGCCAGCAGCCTTAGACTAGCGGAGAACACCGGGGAGCTGTTTTTT. Drawing the rest from reference TRBV5-1 and TRBJ2-2, the complete variable domain is KAGVTQTPRYLIKTRGQQVTLSCSPISGHRSVSWYQQTPGQGLQFLFEYFSETQRNKGNFPGRFSGRQFSNSRSEMNVSTLELGDSALYLCASSLRLAENTGELFFGEGSRLTVL.

The chain employs TRBV5-1 and TRBJ2-7, with 9 bases identical to TRBD1. The V gene's germline CDR1 is SGHRS and CDR2 YFSETQ. The CDR3 extends over 17 amino acids. J was trimmed by 1 base and V by 7 bases; bases with no gene match: 15. CDR3 loop: CASYAGGGGTGSYEQYF. The CDR3 DNA follows: TGCGCCAGCTACGCCGGCGGTGGGGGGACAGGGTCCTACGAGCAGTACTTC.

The gene calls are TRBV7-8 and TRBJ1-5, with D hard to call. The CDR3 loop spans 16 amino acids. The germline gives CDR1 SGHVS, CDR2 FQNEAQ. V was cut by 1 base and J by 2 bases, with 12 bases left in between. For the CDR3, the DNA is TGTGCCAGCAGCTTAGGCGCACGGAGGGGCAATCAGCCCCAGCATTTT. Its translation: CASSLGARRGNQPQHF.

V is TRBV30 and J is TRBJ1-5; D uncertain. Deletions cut 0 bases from V and 3 bases from J, with 6 bases between. The CDR3 has 13 amino acids. Germline V gene sequence: CDR1 GTSNPN, CDR2 SVGIG (reference sequence). The CDR3 DNA is TGTGCCTGGAGTGTACAAAACAATCAGCCCCAGCATTTT. Protein product: CAWSVQNNQPQHF.

As to this clone: This same CDR3 is encoded by further DNA sequences in the sample. The chain uses TRBV11-2 and TRBJ2-3; 8 bases are a match to TRBD1. The CDR3 spans 14 residues. Germline V CDR1 and CDR2: SGHAT, FQNNGV. V lost 0 bases to trimming and J lost 4 bases; unmatched junction nucleotides: 0. CDR3 in DNA: TGTGCCAGCAGCTTAGACAGGGGGCCAGATACGCAGTATTTT. Protein product: CASSLDRGPDTQYF.

This clone was found once. This chain links TRBV18 with TRBJ2-1; tentative D call: TRBD1 (6 bases). Germline V CDR1 and CDR2: KGHSH, LQKENI. Trimming shortened V by 1 base and J by 4 bases, and 17 bases separated the two germline ends. The CDR3 sequence is 17 residues long. CDR3 protein: CASSPLEARGRYNEQFF. The CDR3 DNA is TGTGCCAGCTCACCACTGGAGGCCAGGGGAAGATACAATGAGCAGTTCTTC.

CDR3 sequence reads: CASRRQGGTPNTEAFF. The DNA for the CDR3 is TGTGCCAGTAGACGTCAGGGGGGAACACCGAACACTGAAGCTTTCTTT. This rearrangement joins TRBV19 to TRBJ1-1, with TRBD1 identical over 7 bases. Losses at the gene ends were 6 bases for V and 1 base for J; bases not matched to a gene: 11. This CDR3 contains 16 residues. Germline CDR1 and CDR2: LNHDA and SQIVND (reference sequence).

The V and J genes are TRBV5-1 and TRBJ2-7, with a tentative D call TRBD1 (5 bases). Per germline, CDR1 SGHRS and CDR2 YFSETQ. The CDR3 totals 16 residues. The V gene lost 4 bases and the J gene lost 3 bases, with 20 bases spanning the gap. DNA for the CDR3: TGCGCCAGCAGCCCCTTCTTGACAGCGCCCCGCTACGAGCAGTACTTC. Amino acid sequence: CASSPFLTAPRYEQYF.

Here the CDR3 DNA reads TGTGCCACCTACGGGGGGCTCACAGATACGCAGTATTTT. This sequence encodes CATYGGLTDTQYF. The chain employs TRBV10-3 and TRBJ2-3; tentative D call: TRBD2 (7 bases). The CDR3 is made up of 13 amino acids. Trimming cost V 10 bases and J 2 bases, with 13 bases left between them. The germline V gene has CDR1 ENHRY and CDR2 SYGVKD.

V gene TRBV27 combines with J gene TRBJ1-3, with 7 bases that match TRBD1. From germline, CDR1 is MNHEY and CDR2 SMNVEV (reference sequence). The CDR3 loop spans 14 amino acids. J lost 4 bases, V lost 3 bases, and 3 bases had no gene match. DNA of the CDR3: TGTGCCAGCAGTTTCTCGGGACAGGGAAACACCATATATTTT. The encoded protein is CASSFSGQGNTIYF.

This chain connects TRBV20-1 to TRBJ1-5; the D gene is possibly TRBD1 (6 bases). CDR1 DFQATT and CDR2 SNEGSKA come from the germline V gene (reference sequence). The V gene lost 6 bases and the J gene lost 0 bases, with 18 bases spanning the gap. The CDR3 is made up of 16 amino acids. The CDR3 sequence: CSASSDRPLSNQPQHF. The CDR3 DNA reads TGCAGTGCGAGTTCCGACAGGCCTCTTAGCAATCAGCCCCAGCATTTT.

As for this clone: Other DNA sequences from this sample encode an identical CDR3 as well. The V and J genes are TRBV7-9 and TRBJ1-1; no reliable D call. Germline V CDR1 and CDR2: SEHNR, FQNEAQ (reference sequence). The CDR3 loop spans 13 amino acids. V was pared by 2 bases and J by 2 bases, with 6 bases between. This CDR3 reads CASSLSGNTEAFF. CDR3 DNA: TGTGCCAGCAGCTTATCAGGTAACACTGAAGCTTTCTTT.

This clone has only one observation. V and J are TRBV6-5 and TRBJ1-5; 9 bases map to TRBD1. V trimming: 2 bases; J trimming: 6 bases; junction bases outside the gene matches: 5. CDR3 length equals 15 residues. Per germline, CDR1 MNHEY and CDR2 SVGAGI. CDR3 sequence reads: CASSYRDRESQPQHF. CDR3 DNA sequence: TGTGCCAGCAGTTACCGGGACAGGGAGAGTCAGCCCCAGCATTTT.

The gene calls are TRBV18 and TRBJ2-2; D is unclear. V shed 3 bases and J shed 0 bases, with 11 bases lying between them. Germline-derived CDR1 and CDR2 are KGHSH and LQKENI. The CDR3 is made up of 16 amino acids. CDR3 nucleotides: TGTGCCAGCTCACCGCGTCTAGATGCGAACACCGGGGAGCTGTTTTTT. It specifies CASSPRLDANTGELFF.

The rearrangement uses TRBV27 and TRBJ2-7, with a possible D match to TRBD1 (6 bases). The CDR3 has 12 residues. Germline V CDR1 and CDR2: MNHEY, SMNVEV (reference sequence). Trimming pared 5 bases from V and 6 bases from J, leaving 11 bases between. The CDR3 DNA reads as TGTGCCAGCAGTACAGGGTTGCGCGAGCAGTACTTC. As protein: CASSTGLREQYF.